Shown below are 10 T cell receptor beta chains from a single sample sequenced in a study of blood T cell repertoires in COVID-19. The data were produced by immunoSEQ multiplex PCR, yet TCRdb's version contains in-frame clones alone and is incomplete. The sample lists some 160,000 clones, approximately 81% occurring once. Specimen: PBMCs or T cells enriched from blood (not recorded which). The receptor source for this set is a woman between 45 and 65 years old who had recovered from COVID-19.

CDR3 sequence: CASSRTTSGRHEQFF. The DNA of the CDR3 is TGCGCCAGCAGCCGAACGACTAGCGGGAGACATGAGCAGTTCTTC. V and J are TRBV5-1 and TRBJ2-1; 12 bases are a match to TRBD2. The CDR3 sequence is 15 residues long. The germline gives CDR1 SGHRS, CDR2 YFSETQ. Trimming cost V 4 bases and J 8 bases; bases outside gene matches: 7. The complete variable domain, with remaining parts taken from reference TRBV5-1 and TRBJ2-1, reads KAGVTQTPRYLIKTRGQQVTLSCSPISGHRSVSWYQQTPGQGLQFLFEYFSETQRNKGNFPGRFSGRQFSNSRSEMNVSTLELGDSALYLCASSRTTSGRHEQFFGPGTRLTVL.

This clone was detected only once. The chain employs TRBV11-2 and TRBJ2-3, with TRBD2 matching over 10 bases. Germline CDR1 is SGHAT and CDR2 is FQNNGV. The CDR3 loop spans 16 amino acids. Losses at the gene ends were 0 bases for V and 6 bases for J; bases not matched to a gene: 6. CDR3 loop: CASSLETSGIGDTQYF. CDR3 in DNA: TGTGCCAGCAGCTTAGAAACTAGCGGGATAGGGGATACGCAGTATTTT.

The chain joins TRBV5-1 to TRBJ1-6; no clear D gene. The CDR3 has 17 residues. V was clipped by 0 bases and J by 9 bases, with 19 bases between them. CDR1 and CDR2 (germline): SGHRS, YFSETQ. CDR3 region: CASSLEATGVGLSPLHF. The CDR3 nucleotides read TGCGCCAGCAGCTTGGAAGCGACGGGAGTCGGGCTTTCACCCCTCCACTTT.

The rearrangement joins TRBV29-1 to TRBJ2-1; D remains unclear. This CDR3 is 12 amino acids long. Germline loops: CDR1 SQVTM, CDR2 ANQGSEA. V lost 3 bases, J lost 14 bases, and 17 bases lay in between. CDR3 region: CSVEMVTGLEFF. CDR3 DNA sequence: TGCAGCGTTGAGATGGTGACGGGTTTGGAGTTCTTC.

Comment on this clone: Just one base apart from a much larger clone, this may be a read error. Different DNA sequences within this sample yield the same CDR3. The gene calls are TRBV3-1 (or the pseudogene TRBV3-2) and TRBJ2-5, with 9 bases identical to TRBD2. CDR3 length equals 14 residues. Germline V CDR1 and CDR2: LGHDT, YNNKEL (reference sequence). The CDR3 DNA follows: TGCGCCACCAGCCAAGGGCGGGGGGGGGAGACCCAGTACTTC. Translating it yields CATSQGRGGETQYF.

This clone was seen only once. V and J are TRBV9 and TRBJ2-5, with D possibly being TRBD1 (6 bases). With 3 bases removed from V and 5 bases from J, the gap between germline ends came to 17 bases. The CDR3 is 15 amino acids. Germline lookup yields CDR1 SGDLS and CDR2 YYNGEE. CDR3 in DNA: TGTGCCAGCAGCGGAAGGGGGAGCCAGGCGGAGACCCAGTACTTC. Translating gives CASSGRGSQAETQYF.

The sample holds one count of this clone. The V call is TRBV7-2, the J call TRBJ2-3; TRBD2 agrees at 8 bases. The length of the CDR3 is 14 residues. Trimming at V came to 2 bases and at J to 5 bases, leaving 3 bases not matched to a gene. CDR1 and CDR2 (germline): SGHTA, FQGNSA. The CDR3 reads CASSLRLAGDTQYF. The CDR3 nucleotides are TGTGCCAGCAGCTTAAGGCTAGCGGGAGATACGCAGTATTTT.

The chain links TRBV5-1 to TRBJ2-1; perhaps TRBD1 as D (6 bases). V was shortened by 0 bases and J by 4 bases, with 20 bases between the two germline ends. Germline V gene lookup returns CDR1 SGHRS and CDR2 YFSETQ. This CDR3 has 18 residues. In DNA, the CDR3 is TGCGCCAGCAGCTTGGAAAAAAGGCAGGGGTCAACTTACAATGAGCAGTTCTTC. Its translation: CASSLEKRQGSTYNEQFF.

The chain couples TRBV5-4 to TRBJ2-5; the match to TRBD2 covers 8 bases. Germline CDR1 and CDR2: SGHNT and YYREEE (reference sequence). The CDR3 has 13 residues. The ends lost 5 bases at V and 3 bases at J; junction bases unmatched: 3. Here the CDR3 DNA reads TGTGCCAGCAGTGCCGGGGGGGAAGAGACCCAGTACTTC. Translating it yields CASSAGGEETQYF.

This chain connects TRBV6-2 or TRBV6-3 to TRBJ2-2; maybe TRBD2 (5 bases). The CDR3 is 14 residues long. The V gene lost 0 bases and the J gene lost 7 bases, with 9 bases spanning the gap. Germline-derived CDR1 and CDR2 are MNHEY and SVGEGT. The CDR3 DNA sequence: TGTGCCAGCAGTTACTCTGGACTCGGCGGGGAGCTGTTTTTT. This translates into CASSYSGLGGELFF.